Following are 31 T cell receptor beta chains from one sample sequenced in a study of shared clonotypes between healthy human individuals (dated by TCRdb to the early 2020s). Library preparation used the immunoSEQ multiplex PCR assay. This is the immuneACCESS table as TCRdb keeps it, with only in-frame sequences that have V and J called. A part of the clones is gone; compared with another copy, unresolved V genes explain less than half, and the rest is unexplained. The sample has about 2 million clones on record, roughly 96% of them singletons. More than 0.1% of the sample is in the top ten clones. Sequencing was carried out using naive CD4+ T cells sorted from blood. What the cell subset or site label conveys for this sample: CD45RA+ positively selected. The receptors derive from a man between 18 and 35 years old in good health.

This clone came up once. V and J are TRBV6-6 and TRBJ2-3; D gene uncertain. Per the germline V gene, CDR1 is MNHNY and CDR2 is SVGAGI (reference sequence). The V end lost 0 bases, the J end lost 7 bases, and 8 bases lay between the germline ends. The CDR3 length is 13 residues. This chain's CDR3 is CASSYSVGNTQYF. The CDR3 DNA reads as TGTGCCAGCAGTTACTCAGTGGGAAATACGCAGTATTTT.

The chain couples TRBV5-1 to TRBJ1-1, with D perhaps TRBD1 (6 bases). Germline values: CDR1 SGHRS, CDR2 YFSETQ. CDR3 length equals 15 residues. Trimming stripped 4 bases from V and 1 base from J, with 14 bases between. CDR3: CASSQTGMGNTEAFF. As DNA, the CDR3 is TGCGCCAGCAGCCAGACAGGAATGGGGAACACTGAAGCTTTCTTT.

This chain joins TRBV6-1 and TRBJ2-3, with 10 bases aligning to TRBD2. CDR1 and CDR2 from the germline V gene are MNHNS and SASEGT. The trim removed 0 bases at V and 3 bases at J, leaving 6 bases unmatched. This CDR3 contains 17 residues. The CDR3 spells CASSEARNSGRTDTQYF. DNA for the CDR3: TGTGCCAGCAGTGAAGCGCGGAATAGCGGGAGGACAGATACGCAGTATTTT.

The rearrangement links TRBV28 to TRBJ2-1, with D perhaps matching TRBD2 (6 bases). Trimming pared 7 bases from V and 3 bases from J, leaving 16 bases between. The CDR3 covers 15 residues. Germline V gene sequence: CDR1 MDHEN, CDR2 SYDVKM. CDR3 bases: TGTGCCAGCATCGACGCGGGGCTGGGCTACAATGAGCAGTTCTTC. This translates into CASIDAGLGYNEQFF.

The J gene is TRBJ2-1, the V gene TRBV28; D perhaps matches TRBD2 (7 bases). Deletions cut 8 bases from V and 4 bases from J, with 18 bases between. Germline-derived CDR1 and CDR2 are MDHEN and SYDVKM. The CDR3 runs to 15 residues. The CDR3 here is CASGRGGGSYNEQFF. CDR3 sequence (DNA): TGTGCCAGCGGCAGGGGCGGGGGATCATACAATGAGCAGTTCTTC.

The V and J genes are TRBV5-1 and TRBJ2-3, with 8 bases that match TRBD1. Germline values: CDR1 SGHRS, CDR2 YFSETQ. This CDR3 has 15 residues. J lost 3 bases, V lost 7 bases, and 10 bases had no gene match. The CDR3 loop reads CASGTGGVGTDTQYF. CDR3 nucleotides: TGCGCCAGCGGCACAGGGGGTGTTGGGACAGATACGCAGTATTTT.

This clone has just one count. The V call is TRBV30, the J call TRBJ1-2; possibly TRBD1 for D (5 bases). This CDR3 spans 13 amino acids. V gave up 0 bases and J gave up 7 bases, with 12 bases separating them. CDR1 GTSNPN and CDR2 SVGIG come from the germline V gene (reference sequence). The CDR3 region has the DNA TGTGCCTGGAGTGTACTCGGGACCTTTGGCTACACCTTC. Protein product: CAWSVLGTFGYTF.

On this clone itself: The same CDR3 arises from other DNA sequences in this sample as well. The chain links TRBV7-2 to TRBJ1-3; D remains ambiguous. The CDR3 runs to 13 residues. V gave up 1 base and J gave up 4 bases, with 5 bases separating them. CDR1 is SGHTA and CDR2 is FQGNSA in the germline V gene. The CDR3 coding sequence is TGTGCCAGCAGCTTAGTAGGGGGAAACACCATATATTTT. It codes for CASSLVGGNTIYF.

This clone appeared a single time. Other DNA variants within this sample encode the same CDR3. The rearrangement uses TRBV7-6 and TRBJ2-3, with D unresolved. CDR1 is SGHVS, CDR2 FNYEAQ, per germline. V was trimmed by 2 bases and J by 0 bases, leaving 3 bases between them. This CDR3 comprises 13 residues. For the CDR3, the DNA is TGTGCCAGCAGCTTACCTAGCACAGATACGCAGTATTTT. Protein: CASSLPSTDTQYF.

A word on this clone: This sample includes further DNA sequences coding for the same CDR3. The chain combines TRBV18 with TRBJ2-1, with TRBD2 matching over 13 bases. The V and J ends lost 3 bases and 8 bases, in that order; junction bases with no gene match: 4. Germline CDR1 and CDR2: KGHSH and LQKENI. The CDR3 consists of 15 residues. As DNA, the CDR3 is TGTGCCAGCTCACCGCGTGGACTAGCGGGGGATGAGCAGTTCTTC. Translated: CASSPRGLAGDEQFF. The variable domain in full, with the rest retrieved from reference TRBV18 and TRBJ2-1, is NAGVMQNPRHLVRRRGQEARLRCSPMKGHSHVYWYRQLPEEGLKFMVYLQKENIIDESGMPKERFSAEFPKEGPSILRIQQVVRGDSAAYFCASSPRGLAGDEQFFGPGTRLTVL.

The rearrangement joins TRBV9 to TRBJ1-1, with 7 bases aligning to TRBD1. The CDR3 is 16 residues long. CDR1 is SGDLS and CDR2 is YYNGEE in the germline V gene. The junction had 8 bases not matched to a gene; V was cut back by 2 bases and J by 1 base. The CDR3: CASSVEPGQKNTEAFF. CDR3 sequence (DNA): TGTGCCAGCAGCGTGGAACCGGGACAGAAGAACACTGAAGCTTTCTTT.

The chain recombines TRBV11-2 with TRBJ2-1; tentatively, D is TRBD1 (7 bases). Per the germline V gene, CDR1 is SGHAT and CDR2 is FQNNGV. CDR3 length: 16 residues. V gave up 3 bases and J gave up 0 bases, with 12 bases separating them. The CDR3 nucleotides read TGTGCCAGCAGCTTCCAGGGGGGACTCTCCTACAATGAGCAGTTCTTC. It is translated as CASSFQGGLSYNEQFF.

The chain joins TRBV7-9 to TRBJ2-1, with D hard to call. V dropped 6 bases and J dropped 6 bases, with 12 bases sitting between them. The CDR3 runs 13 residues. Germline lookup yields CDR1 SEHNR and CDR2 FQNEAQ (reference sequence). The CDR3 is CASSSSDGNEQFF. For the CDR3, the DNA is TGTGCCAGCAGTTCCTCGGACGGCAATGAGCAGTTCTTC.

This chain joins TRBV28 and TRBJ1-1, with D uncertain. Trimming took off 7 bases at V and 7 bases at J, with 13 bases between the two ends. Germline CDR1 is MDHEN and CDR2 is SYDVKM. The CDR3 is made up of 12 amino acids. The CDR3 sequence is CASILRGNEAFF. In DNA form, the CDR3 reads TGTGCCAGCATCCTTCGAGGGAATGAAGCTTTCTTT.

This chain links TRBV6-6 with TRBJ1-5; 9 bases line up with TRBD1. The CDR3 has 16 residues. Per the germline V gene, CDR1 is MNHNY and CDR2 is SVGAGI (reference sequence). J was trimmed by 5 bases and V by 6 bases; bases with no gene match: 11. In nucleotides, the CDR3 is TGTGCCAGCAGCCTTACAGGGGGCGTTTTCCATCAGCCCCAGCATTTT. This sequence encodes CASSLTGGVFHQPQHF.

This chain joins TRBV5-6 and TRBJ1-1; 8 bases match TRBD1. The junction had 4 bases not matched to a gene; V was cut back by 2 bases and J by 4 bases. This CDR3 comprises 14 residues. The V gene's germline CDR1 is SGHDT and CDR2 YYEEEE. CDR3 in amino acids: CASSFDRGSTEAFF. In nucleotides, the CDR3 is TGTGCCAGCAGCTTCGACAGGGGTAGCACTGAAGCTTTCTTT.

V and J are TRBV12-2 and TRBJ2-1; the table names TRBD2, a call not compared with the DNA. TRBV12-2 is given as a pseudogene. This CDR3 comprises 20 residues. This CDR3 reads CASRPKPTVDFGGSYNEQFF. Written as DNA, the CDR3 is TGTGCAAGTCGCCCTAAACCCACGGTCGATTTCGGAGGCTCCTACAATGAGCAGTTCTTC.

The rearrangement links TRBV5-1 to TRBJ1-1; 8 positions match TRBD1. V shed 5 bases, J shed 2 bases, and the junction held 5 bases outside the gene matches. The length of the CDR3 is 14 residues. Germline V gene sequence: CDR1 SGHRS, CDR2 YFSETQ. Here the CDR3 DNA reads TGCGCCAGCAGAAGACAGGGGCCCAACACTGAAGCTTTCTTT. It is translated as CASRRQGPNTEAFF.

On this clone itself: The same CDR3 is also encoded by other DNA sequences in this sample. The rearrangement links TRBV11-2 to TRBJ1-3, with D uncertain. V dropped 5 bases and J dropped 0 bases, with 5 bases sitting between them. This CDR3 comprises 13 residues. Germline V CDR1 and CDR2: SGHAT, FQNNGV. CDR3 nucleotides: TGTGCCAGCAGCGCTAGCTCTGGAAACACCATATATTTT. This sequence encodes CASSASSGNTIYF.

This clone was observed many times. Other DNA sequences from this sample encode an identical CDR3 as well. The chain carries TRBV5-1 and TRBJ1-1; D is ambiguous. Germline V gives CDR1 SGHRS, CDR2 YFSETQ. Trimming cost V 0 bases and J 4 bases, with 1 base left between them. CDR3 length: 11 residues. The CDR3 protein is CASSLGTEAFF. CDR3 nucleotide sequence: TGCGCCAGCAGCTTGGGCACTGAAGCTTTCTTT. Supplemented by reference TRBV5-1 and TRBJ1-1, the full variable domain reads KAGVTQTPRYLIKTRGQQVTLSCSPISGHRSVSWYQQTPGQGLQFLFEYFSETQRNKGNFPGRFSGRQFSNSRSEMNVSTLELGDSALYLCASSLGTEAFFGQGTRLTVV.

The table lists this clone with a count of one. This chain connects TRBV5-4 to TRBJ2-7, with 10 bases fitting TRBD1. CDR1 is SGHNT, CDR2 YYREEE, per germline (reference sequence). The V segment lost 2 bases and the J segment 5 bases; nucleotides outside the gene matches: 7. This CDR3 has 15 residues. The CDR3 reads CASSFPGQGLNEQYF. In nucleotides, the CDR3 is TGTGCCAGCAGCTTTCCGGGACAGGGGCTCAACGAGCAGTACTTC.

The rearrangement joins TRBV5-4 to TRBJ1-4; D perhaps matches TRBD1 (5 bases). This CDR3 contains 14 residues. From germline, CDR1 is SGHNT and CDR2 YYREEE (reference sequence). Between the trimmed V and J ends, which lost 4 bases and 8 bases, there was a span of 15 bases. CDR3 sequence: CASSAGLQLEKLFF. The DNA of the CDR3 is TGTGCCAGCAGCGCGGGACTGCAATTGGAAAAACTGTTTTTT.

CDR3 protein: CASSLSGEAYNEQFF. The CDR3 DNA is TGTGCCAGCAGCCTTAGCGGGGAGGCCTACAATGAGCAGTTCTTC. This sequence joins TRBV9 and TRBJ2-1; TRBD2 aligns across 8 bases. The CDR3 has 15 amino acids. Germline assignment: CDR1 SGDLS and CDR2 YYNGEE. V gave up 4 bases and J gave up 2 bases; unmatched junction bases: 5.

This clone was counted a single time. A read error may account for a junction end that differs from germline. J is TRBJ1-6 and V is TRBV7-7; D remains ambiguous. The CDR3 consists of 15 residues. From germline, CDR1 is SSHAT and CDR2 FNYEAQ (reference sequence). In DNA form, the CDR3 reads TGTGCTAGCAGCCTGCTTGCCTTGTCGAATTCACCCCTCCACTTT. Translating gives CASSLLALSNSPLHF.

The chain links TRBV10-1 to TRBJ2-3; tentatively, D is TRBD2 (6 bases). The CDR3 runs to 16 residues. The germline V and J ends were trimmed by 5 bases and 0 bases, with 15 bases remaining between them. Germline CDR1 and CDR2: WNHNN and SYGVQD (reference sequence). The CDR3 sequence is CASSIEPGLSTDTQYF. In DNA form, the CDR3 reads TGCGCCAGCAGTATCGAACCGGGACTGAGCACAGATACGCAGTATTTT.

The V call is TRBV28, the J call TRBJ1-4, with 7 bases lining up with TRBD1. The CDR3 is made up of 14 amino acids. The trim removed 6 bases at V and 11 bases at J, leaving 12 bases unmatched. Germline V lookup: CDR1 MDHEN, CDR2 SYDVKM. The DNA for the CDR3 is TGTGCCAGCAGCACCGGGACAGAGAGCACGAAACTGTTTTTT. It codes for CASSTGTESTKLFF.

This sequence joins TRBV2 and TRBJ2-1; 8 bases are a match to TRBD2. The ends lost 8 bases at V and 7 bases at J; junction bases unmatched: 10. In germline, CDR1 is SNHLY, CDR2 FYNNEI. There are 14 residues in the CDR3. The CDR3 here is CASGEREFPNEQFF. CDR3 bases: TGTGCCAGCGGAGAGCGGGAGTTCCCTAATGAGCAGTTCTTC.

The chain couples TRBV13 to TRBJ1-2, with TRBD1 matching 9 bases. V was pared by 3 bases and J by 8 bases, with 7 bases of the junction left unmatched. Germline V gene lookup returns CDR1 PRHDT and CDR2 FYEKMQ (reference sequence). The CDR3 totals 14 residues. The CDR3 DNA reads as TGTGCCAGCAGCTTGTCACAGGGGGCTGGAGGCTACACCTTC. As protein: CASSLSQGAGGYTF.

This chain links TRBV7-9 with TRBJ2-1; D gene ambiguous. Germline V lookup: CDR1 SEHNR, CDR2 FQNEAQ (reference sequence). V shed 5 bases and J shed 6 bases, with 20 bases lying between them. The CDR3 has 16 amino acids. The CDR3 bases are TGTGCCAGCAGCCCTCCAGGCACAGTTAGAGTCAATGAGCAGTTCTTC. Translated: CASSPPGTVRVNEQFF.

V is TRBV2 and J is TRBJ1-4, with D possibly matching TRBD1 (5 bases). This CDR3 contains 15 residues. CDR1 is SNHLY, CDR2 FYNNEI, per germline. The germline V and J ends were trimmed by 6 bases and 4 bases, with 15 bases remaining between them. CDR3 nucleotides: TGTGCCAGCAGGGAACCCGGGACGATTAATGAAAAACTGTTTTTT. Translating gives CASREPGTINEKLFF. The full variable domain, with the rest looked up from reference TRBV2 and TRBJ1-4, is EPEVTQTPSHQVTQMGQEVILRCVPISNHLYFYWYRQILGQKVEFLVSFYNNEISEKSEIFDDQFSVERPDGSNFTLKIRSTKLEDSAMYFCASREPGTINEKLFFGSGTQLSVL.

This chain uses TRBV5-1 with TRBJ2-7, with 10 bases aligning to TRBD1. Germline trimming cut 1 base from V and 5 bases from J; bases unmatched to any gene: 6. This CDR3 is 15 amino acids long. Germline values: CDR1 SGHRS, CDR2 YFSETQ. CDR3 in DNA: TGCGCCAGCAGCTTGCAAGGACAGGGGGTGGACGAGCAGTACTTC. Its protein product is CASSLQGQGVDEQYF.